Following are 25 T cell receptor beta chains from one sample sequenced in a study of T-cell memory formation after mild COVID-19. MiXCR, run by TCRdb on the 5' RACE reads, gives a single entry per CDR3 protein. Seen here are under 200,000 distinct CDR3 sequences, approximately 13% observed once, and the top ten hold approximately 3.6%. The sample was PBMCs or a T cell subset sorted from them (not recorded which). These receptor sequences come from a man aged 18 to 30 who had mild COVID-19 (a few samples of this study predate the infection). Cell type and time point are not known.

Ten or more counts support this clonotype. The chain uses TRBV4-2 and TRBJ2-7; 9 nucleotides align to TRBD1. The ends lost 2 bases at V and 2 bases at J; junction bases unmatched: 7. CDR1 is LGHNA and CDR2 is YNFKEQ in the germline V gene. This CDR3 has 16 amino acids. The CDR3 DNA reads TGTGCCAGCAGCCAAAGGACAGGGGCTGTCACCTACGAGCAGTACTTC. Its protein product is CASSQRTGAVTYEQYF.

The chain recombines TRBV19 with TRBJ2-1; maybe TRBD2 (5 bases). The CDR3 has 11 residues. Trimming shortened V by 7 bases and J by 7 bases, and 8 bases separated the two germline ends. Germline lookup yields CDR1 LNHDA and CDR2 SQIVND (reference sequence). Written as DNA, the CDR3 is TGTGCCAGTAAGCGAGGGAATGAGCAGTTCTTC. Amino acids: CASKRGNEQFF.

This chain uses TRBV6-1 with TRBJ2-2, with D tentatively TRBD2 (6 bases). Germline loops: CDR1 MNHNS, CDR2 SASEGT. The CDR3 covers 15 residues. V was shortened by 6 bases and J by 10 bases, with 21 bases between the two germline ends. Here the CDR3 reads CASRGRDSALEELFF. DNA of the CDR3: TGTGCCAGCAGAGGCAGGGACTCAGCGTTGGAGGAGCTGTTTTTT.

The chain joins TRBV5-1 to TRBJ2-5; no clear D. Per the germline V gene, CDR1 is SGHRS and CDR2 is YFSETQ. V lost 6 bases, J lost 7 bases, and 16 bases lay in between. The CDR3 has 13 amino acids. In DNA form, the CDR3 reads TGCGCCAGCACCGTGGACGCCGGGCGGACCCAGTACTTC. This gives the protein CASTVDAGRTQYF.

The chain carries TRBV12-3 or TRBV12-4 and TRBJ1-6; no clear D. V lost 3 bases and J 10 bases, leaving 13 bases between the germline ends. The CDR3 is made up of 14 amino acids. The CDR3 spells CASSFEGLESPLHF. In nucleotides, the CDR3 is TGTGCCAGCAGTTTCGAGGGTTTAGAATCACCCCTCCACTTT.

There are a few counts of this clonotype. This chain uses TRBV7-9 with TRBJ2-7, with D unresolved. CDR3 length: 17 residues. V lost 1 base, J lost 1 base, and 17 bases lay in between. Germline CDR1 reads SEHNR; CDR2 reads FQNEAQ (reference sequence). CDR3 nucleotide sequence: TGTGCCAGCAGCTTAGTCAAGGTGGGGTTTGGTTCCTACGAGCAGTACGTC. Protein product: CASSLVKVGFGSYEQYV.

The chain recombines TRBV5-5 with TRBJ1-6; D uncertain. Germline V lookup: CDR1 SGHKS, CDR2 YYEKEE (reference sequence). V gave up 3 bases and J gave up 10 bases, with 17 bases separating them. The CDR3 has 15 amino acids. CDR3 sequence reads: CASSWNNGKLSPLHF. The CDR3 DNA follows: TGTGCCAGCAGCTGGAATAACGGCAAGTTATCACCCCTCCACTTT.

This clonotype occurred a few times. The chain links TRBV7-2 to TRBJ2-3, with TRBD1 identical over 8 bases. Trimming removed 8 bases from V and 2 bases from J; junction bases left unmatched: 9. The CDR3 runs 15 residues. The germline CDR1 and CDR2 sequences are SGHTA and FQGNSA. The CDR3 spells CASPRTGLPTDTQYF. The CDR3 nucleotides are TGTGCCAGCCCCAGGACAGGGTTACCCACAGATACGCAGTATTTT.

The chain links TRBV7-2 to TRBJ2-7; 8 positions match TRBD1. CDR1 SGHTA and CDR2 FQGNSA come from the germline V gene. The CDR3 has 13 residues. Unmatched junction bases numbered 5, after V lost 4 bases and J lost 6 bases. This CDR3 is CASSYGQGREQYF. In DNA, the CDR3 is TGTGCCAGCAGCTATGGACAGGGACGCGAGCAGTACTTC.

The CDR3 region has the DNA TGTGCCAGCAGCTCAGCCAGGGGGCCTAATGAAAAACTGTTTTTT. Translated, it gives CASSSARGPNEKLFF. The chain links TRBV7-9 to TRBJ1-4, with 8 bases aligning to TRBD1. The CDR3 spans 15 residues. The J segment lost 3 bases and the V segment lost 4 bases, leaving 4 bases of the junction unmatched. CDR1 SEHNR and CDR2 FQNEAQ come from the germline V gene (reference sequence). Full variable domain (outside the CDR3, taken from reference TRBV7-9 and TRBJ1-4): DTGVSQNPRHKITKRGQNVTFRCDPISEHNRLYWYRQTLGQGPEFLTYFQNEAQLEKSRLLSDRFSAERPKGSFSTLEIQRTEQGDSAMYLCASSSARGPNEKLFFGSGTQLSVL.

This clonotype was picked up a small number of times. This chain uses TRBV7-2 with TRBJ1-1; TRBD1 matches 7 bases. This CDR3 comprises 13 residues. Trimming took 4 bases from V and 8 from J; bases not matched to a gene: 7. Germline V gives CDR1 SGHTA, CDR2 FQGNSA. The chain's CDR3 is CASSSGQHREAFF. Written as DNA, the CDR3 is TGTGCCAGCAGCTCGGGACAGCATAGGGAAGCTTTCTTT.

In this sample, this clonotype turned up many times. The V call is TRBV4-1, the J call TRBJ2-7; D is tentatively TRBD1 or TRBD2 (5 bases each). The V gene's germline CDR1 is MGHRA and CDR2 YSYEKL. The CDR3 spans 15 residues. V lost 6 bases and J lost 9, with 24 bases in between. The CDR3 sequence: CASSLVPGTRQAQYF. The DNA of the CDR3 is TGCGCCAGCAGTCTCGTTCCGGGGACGCGCCAGGCGCAGTACTTC.

The chain couples TRBV7-9 to TRBJ2-1; TRBD1 might be the D (6 bases). The germline V gene has CDR1 SEHNR and CDR2 FQNEAQ (reference sequence). The V end was cut by 5 bases, the J end by 7 bases, with 9 bases between. CDR3 length equals 12 residues. The CDR3 DNA reads TGTGCCAGCAGCCCCACAGGGAATGAGCAGTTCTTC. Translating gives CASSPTGNEQFF.

The gene calls are TRBV6-6 and TRBJ2-3; 13 bases match TRBD2. The V segment lost 2 bases and the J segment 2 bases; nucleotides outside the gene matches: 7. This CDR3 has 18 amino acids. CDR1 is MNHNY, CDR2 SVGAGI, per germline (reference sequence). The CDR3 DNA is TGTGCCAGCAGTTACCGACAACTAGCGGGGGGGAACACAGATACGCAGTATTTT. This codes for CASSYRQLAGGNTDTQYF.

This clonotype has only a few counts. The chain recombines TRBV7-2 with TRBJ2-5; D remains ambiguous. The germline gives CDR1 SGHTA, CDR2 FQGNSA. The CDR3 has 11 residues. With 6 bases removed from V and 7 bases from J, the gap between germline ends came to 9 bases. CDR3 residues: CASSILRTQYF. CDR3 in DNA: TGTGCCAGCAGTATCTTAAGGACCCAGTACTTC.

There are a few counts of this clonotype. The chain joins TRBV24-1 to TRBJ2-2, with D unclear. The V end lost 5 bases, the J end lost 5 bases, and 5 bases lay between the germline ends. Germline lookup yields CDR1 KGHDR and CDR2 SFDVKD. The CDR3 totals 12 residues. CDR3 in amino acids: CATSVLTGELFF. The CDR3 nucleotides are TGTGCCACCAGTGTTCTAACCGGGGAGCTGTTTTTT.

The CDR3: CASSSQDSYNEQFF. In DNA form, the CDR3 reads TGCGCCAGCAGCTCCCAGGACAGCTACAATGAGCAGTTCTTC. The chain has TRBV5-1 and TRBJ2-1; perhaps TRBD1 as D (6 bases). The CDR3 runs 14 residues. Trimming took off 3 bases at V and 3 bases at J, with 10 bases between the two ends. Germline V gene lookup returns CDR1 SGHRS and CDR2 YFSETQ. The full variable domain, with the rest looked up from reference TRBV5-1 and TRBJ2-1, is KAGVTQTPRYLIKTRGQQVTLSCSPISGHRSVSWYQQTPGQGLQFLFEYFSETQRNKGNFPGRFSGRQFSNSRSEMNVSTLELGDSALYLCASSSQDSYNEQFFGPGTRLTVL.

This clonotype was detected a few times. The V gene is TRBV5-6, the J gene TRBJ2-5; 8 bases are a match to TRBD2. This CDR3 is built from 15 residues. Germline trimming cut 0 bases from V and 1 base from J; bases unmatched to any gene: 2. Per germline, CDR1 SGHDT and CDR2 YYEEEE. Here the CDR3 reads CASSLVLAGQETQYF. The CDR3 DNA is TGTGCCAGCAGCTTGGTCCTAGCGGGCCAAGAGACCCAGTACTTC.

The table lists this clonotype with many counts. The CDR3 loop reads CASSPGTDYGYTF. CDR3 DNA sequence: TGTGCCAGCAGTCCAGGGACCGACTATGGCTACACCTTC. This chain connects TRBV12-3 or TRBV12-4 to TRBJ1-2; D perhaps matches TRBD1 (5 bases). The CDR3 consists of 13 residues. V was shortened by 5 bases and J by 3 bases, with 10 bases between the two germline ends.

V gene TRBV7-2 combines with J gene TRBJ2-2, with a weak D call TRBD2 (6 bases). The CDR3 loop spans 15 amino acids. V lost 1 base to trimming and J lost 8 bases, with 14 bases between them. Looked up from germline, CDR1 is SGHTA and CDR2 is FQGNSA. The CDR3 nucleotides are TGTGCCAGCAGCTTAGGGGAGGCGGTGGTGGGGGAGCTGTTTTTT. Its protein product is CASSLGEAVVGELFF.

The chain links TRBV20-1 to TRBJ1-4; 9 nucleotides match TRBD1. The CDR3 extends over 16 amino acids. V was pared by 1 base and J by 8 bases, with 11 bases of the junction left unmatched. CDR1 is DFQATT, CDR2 SNEGSKA, per germline (reference sequence). The CDR3 reads CSARVRLDRGREKLFF. In nucleotides, the CDR3 is TGCAGTGCTAGAGTCCGCCTGGACAGGGGTAGGGAAAAACTGTTTTTT.

This clonotype was picked up many times. The chain is built from TRBV5-1 and TRBJ2-2; 10 nucleotides align to TRBD2. This CDR3 spans 15 amino acids. The J segment lost 7 bases and the V segment lost 3 bases, leaving 6 bases of the junction unmatched. Germline CDR1 SGHRS, CDR2 YFSETQ. The CDR3 reads CASSSGTSDIGELFF. Here the CDR3 DNA reads TGCGCCAGCAGCTCAGGGACTAGCGATATCGGGGAGCTGTTTTTT.

This clonotype came up a few times. This chain joins TRBV10-3 and TRBJ1-4; D is undetermined. In germline, CDR1 is ENHRY, CDR2 SYGVKD. There are 14 residues in the CDR3. Trimming stripped 7 bases from V and 8 bases from J, with 17 bases between. CDR3 sequence: CAITSSPQEEKLFF. Here the CDR3 DNA reads TGTGCCATCACCTCCTCCCCCCAGGAGGAAAAACTGTTTTTT.

This clonotype was detected a few times. The chain employs TRBV29-1 and TRBJ1-5; 10 bases match TRBD1. Trimming took 6 bases from V and 5 from J; bases not matched to a gene: 4. The CDR3 length is 13 residues. Germline assignment: CDR1 SQVTM and CDR2 ANQGSEA. The CDR3 loop is CSVTGQGDQPQHF. CDR3 sequence (DNA): TGCAGCGTAACCGGACAGGGGGATCAGCCCCAGCATTTT.

The CDR3 DNA reads as TGTGCCAGCAGCGCACAGGGTGGGTACGAGCAGTACGTC. Its protein is CASSAQGGYEQYV. The V call is TRBV7-2, the J call TRBJ2-7, with D maybe TRBD1 (6 bases). Trimming took off 5 bases at V and 4 bases at J, with 12 bases between the two ends. The CDR3 spans 13 residues. Germline lookup yields CDR1 SGHTA and CDR2 FQGNSA.